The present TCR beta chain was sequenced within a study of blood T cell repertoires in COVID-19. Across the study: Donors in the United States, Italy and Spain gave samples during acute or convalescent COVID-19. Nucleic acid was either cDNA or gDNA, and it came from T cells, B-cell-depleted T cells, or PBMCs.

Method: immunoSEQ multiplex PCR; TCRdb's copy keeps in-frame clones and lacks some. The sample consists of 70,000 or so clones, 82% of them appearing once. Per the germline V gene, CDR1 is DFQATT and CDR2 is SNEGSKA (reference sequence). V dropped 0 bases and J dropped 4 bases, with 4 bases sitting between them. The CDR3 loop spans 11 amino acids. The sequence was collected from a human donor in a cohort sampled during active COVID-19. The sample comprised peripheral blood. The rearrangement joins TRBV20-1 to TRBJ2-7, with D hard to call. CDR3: CSARDAYEQYF. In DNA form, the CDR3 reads TGCAGTGCTAGAGATGCGTACGAGCAGTACTTC.